This passage covers 22 T cell receptor beta chains from one sample sequenced in a study of ipilimumab plus nivolumab after autologous stem cell transplantation. Repertoires were generated with immunoSEQ multiplex PCR, while TCRdb's copy carries only in-frame clones and drops some. This table holds some 24,000 clones, around 84% found once. This specimen consisted of PBMCs, obtained in a trial of ipilimumab plus nivolumab as post-transplant consolidation. Every receptor here comes from a male donor with diffuse large B-cell lymphoma.

The gene calls are TRBV21-1 and TRBJ2-7; the table's D call TRBD1 went unverified against the DNA. TRBV21-1 is reported as a pseudogene. This CDR3 region has 18 residues. This CDR3 reads CASSNTYGGQGSSYEQYF. The CDR3 DNA follows: TGTGCCAGCAGCAATACGTACGGAGGACAGGGCAGCTCCTACGAGCAGTACTTC.

This clone appeared once. The chain employs TRBV2 and TRBJ2-2, with 9 positions matching TRBD1. V dropped 8 bases and J dropped 2; count of bases not matched to a gene: 15. CDR3 length: 18 amino acids. CDR1 SNHLY and CDR2 FYNNEI come from the germline V gene. CDR3 amino acids: CASCSAPGTGFNTGELFF. DNA for the CDR3: TGTGCCAGCTGTAGTGCTCCCGGGACAGGGTTTAACACCGGGGAGCTGTTTTTT.

Comment on this clone: A read error likely explains this, since a far larger clone differs by one base. The CDR3 sequence is CASSLSSGAGYGYTF. CDR3 bases: TGTGCCAGCAGTTTATCGTCAGGGGCGGGCTATGGTTACACCTTC. V usage is TRBV27 and J usage is TRBJ1-2, with a tentative D call TRBD1 (6 bases). The CDR3 runs 15 residues. Germline CDR1 and CDR2: MNHEY and SMNVEV (reference sequence).

The chain combines TRBV13 with TRBJ2-1, with a tentative D call TRBD2 (5 bases). The germline gives CDR1 PRHDT, CDR2 FYEKMQ (reference sequence). Trimming took 4 bases from V and 0 from J, leaving 16 bases between them. The CDR3 loop spans 17 amino acids. The CDR3 sequence is CASSSPYLGSSYNEQFF. The CDR3 DNA is TGTGCCAGCAGCTCGCCCTATCTAGGGAGCTCCTACAATGAGCAGTTCTTC.

The CDR3 loop reads CAWRTGMEKEKLFF. CDR3 DNA: TGTGCCTGGAGAACAGGGATGGAAAAAGAAAAACTGTTTTTT. The chain combines TRBV30 with TRBJ1-4; perhaps TRBD1 as D (6 bases). The CDR3 runs to 14 residues. Germline V lookup: CDR1 GTSNPN, CDR2 SVGIG (reference sequence). Trimming took off 3 bases at V and 8 bases at J, with 16 bases between the two ends.

The chain employs TRBV18 and TRBJ2-3; possible D gene TRBD2, 5 bases. CDR1 and CDR2 from the germline V gene are KGHSH and LQKENI. The CDR3 contains 13 residues. Trimming cost V 2 bases and J 3 bases, with 6 bases left between them. CDR3: CASSPEGTDTQYF. The CDR3 DNA sequence: TGTGCCAGCTCACCAGAGGGAACAGATACGCAGTATTTT.

The rearrangement uses TRBV10-2 and TRBJ2-1, with 12 bases identical to TRBD2. Germline assignment: CDR1 WSHSY and CDR2 SAAADI. J lost 3 bases, V lost 4 bases, and 4 bases had no gene match. The length of the CDR3 is 16 residues. CDR3 sequence: CASSVASGGGYNEQFF. CDR3 bases: TGCGCCAGCAGTGTGGCTAGCGGGGGGGGCTACAATGAGCAGTTCTTC.

J is TRBJ1-1 and V is TRBV23-1; D unresolved. TRBV23-1 qualifies as an ORF whose function is uncertain. The CDR3 loop spans 14 amino acids. Trimming shortened V by 3 bases and J by 1 base, and 9 bases separated the two germline ends. The CDR3 region is CASSHERGNTEAFF. DNA for the CDR3: TGCGCCAGCAGTCACGAGCGGGGGAACACTGAAGCTTTCTTT.

CDR3: CASTNTTSGITEAFF. The CDR3 bases are TGTGCTAGCACAAACACCACTTCCGGTATAACTGAAGCTTTCTTT. The rearrangement uses TRBV12-5 and TRBJ1-1; D gene uncertain. The V and J ends lost 9 bases and 5 bases respectively, with 22 bases between them. The length of the CDR3 is 15 residues. Germline V gene data show CDR1 as LGHNT and CDR2 as FRNRAP. Full variable domain (rest looked up from reference TRBV12-5 and TRBJ1-1): DARVTQTPRHKVTEMGQEVTMRCQPILGHNTVFWYRQTMMQGLELLAYFRNRAPLDDSGMPKDRFSAEMPDATLATLKIQPSEPRDSAVYFCASTNTTSGITEAFFGQGTRLTVV.

This chain joins TRBV6-6 and TRBJ1-4, with D uncertain. Trimming left V 0 bases short and J 8 bases short, with 1 base between. The length of the CDR3 is 11 residues. Germline-derived CDR1 and CDR2 are MNHNY and SVGAGI (reference sequence). The CDR3 spells CASSYSEKLFF. CDR3 DNA sequence: TGTGCCAGCAGTTACTCAGAAAAACTGTTTTTT.

This chain uses TRBV11-2 with TRBJ2-7, with no clear D. The germline V and J ends were trimmed by 4 bases and 2 bases, with 18 bases remaining between them. The CDR3 loop spans 16 amino acids. The germline V gene encodes CDR1 SGHAT and CDR2 FQNNGV. The CDR3 DNA is TGTGCCAGCAGCTCCCTCATCGGGCAGGACCCCTACGAGCAGTACTTC. Its protein is CASSSLIGQDPYEQYF.

The chain carries TRBV5-1 and TRBJ2-1; perhaps D is TRBD1 or TRBD2 (5 bases each). Trimming removed 7 bases from V and 0 bases from J, with 14 bases in between. Per germline, CDR1 SGHRS and CDR2 YFSETQ. CDR3 size: 15 residues. CDR3 loop: CASALGEYSYNEQFF. CDR3 in DNA: TGCGCCAGCGCCTTGGGGGAATACTCCTACAATGAGCAGTTCTTC.

V usage is TRBV2 and J usage is TRBJ1-2, with D possibly matching TRBD1 (6 bases). There are 14 residues in the CDR3. Germline V gives CDR1 SNHLY, CDR2 FYNNEI. V lost 7 bases and J 3 bases, leaving 15 bases between the germline ends. The CDR3 protein is CASTGTNPYYGYTF. The CDR3 DNA reads as TGTGCCAGCACCGGGACAAATCCCTACTATGGCTACACCTTC.

This clone was seen a few times. The chain links TRBV14 to TRBJ2-7, with 9 bases fitting TRBD1. The trim removed 4 bases at V and 6 bases at J, leaving 13 bases unmatched. Per germline, CDR1 SGHDN and CDR2 FVKESK. The CDR3 runs to 16 residues. The CDR3 loop reads CASSRGQGVKVGEQYF. The CDR3 nucleotides are TGTGCCAGCAGCCGGGGACAGGGAGTTAAAGTAGGCGAGCAGTACTTC. The full variable domain, completed using reference TRBV14 and TRBJ2-7, is EAGVTQFPSHSVIEKGQTVTLRCDPISGHDNLYWYRRVMGKEIKFLLHFVKESKQDESGMPNNRFLAERTGGTYSTLKVQPAELEDSGVYFCASSRGQGVKVGEQYFGPGTRLTVT.

The chain is built from TRBV7-2 and TRBJ1-5; 10 positions agree with TRBD1. The CDR3 is made up of 16 amino acids. The trim removed 3 bases at V and 5 bases at J, leaving 7 bases unmatched. Germline V gene lookup returns CDR1 SGHTA and CDR2 FQGNSA. The CDR3 loop reads CASSLADRGRHQPQHF. The CDR3 DNA reads TGTGCCAGCAGCTTGGCTGACAGGGGGCGGCATCAGCCCCAGCATTTT.

This chain uses TRBV6-6 with TRBJ2-7, with a weak D call TRBD1 (7 bases). Germline V gene lookup returns CDR1 MNHNY and CDR2 SVGAGI (reference sequence). V was pared by 6 bases and J by 2 bases, with 20 bases between. The CDR3 consists of 16 residues. The CDR3 DNA follows: TGTGCCAGCAGCGACCCGGCAGGGGGGATGGCCTACGAGCAGTACTTC. Encoded protein: CASSDPAGGMAYEQYF.

In regard to this clone: The sample contains more than one DNA sequence encoding this CDR3. This sequence joins TRBV6-5 and TRBJ1-5; no firm D call. V was shortened by 4 bases and J by 2 bases, with 9 bases between the two germline ends. Germline CDR1 MNHEY, CDR2 SVGAGI. CDR3 size: 14 residues. The CDR3 reads CASSSRTGNQPQHF. The CDR3, as DNA: TGTGCCAGCAGTTCCAGGACCGGCAATCAGCCCCAGCATTTT.

The chain recombines TRBV21-1 with TRBJ2-3. TRBV21-1 is annotated as a pseudogene. The CDR3 totals 12 residues. Here the CDR3 reads CASPSVEDTQYF. CDR3 in DNA: TGTGCCAGCCCATCAGTTGAGGATACGCAGTATTTT.

The chain uses TRBV6-1 and TRBJ2-2; 8 bases map to TRBD1. From germline, CDR1 is MNHNS and CDR2 SASEGT. The CDR3 has 16 amino acids. Trimming took 2 bases from V and 4 from J; bases not matched to a gene: 6. As DNA, the CDR3 is TGTGCCAGCAGTGAATTTCAACAGGGGGTCACCGGGGAGCTGTTTTTT. It encodes CASSEFQQGVTGELFF.

The CDR3 is CASSLGGQGNTDTQYF. The CDR3 DNA reads as TGTGCCAGCAGCTTAGGGGGACAGGGGAACACAGATACGCAGTATTTT. The chain recombines TRBV7-3 with TRBJ2-3, with 10 positions matching TRBD1. The CDR3 is made up of 16 amino acids. With 2 bases clipped from V and 2 bases from J, the junction kept 4 bases outside the gene matches. CDR1 SGHTA and CDR2 FQGTGA come from the germline V gene.

The sample holds a few counts of this clone. The chain's CDR3 is CASSVLEEQFF. CDR3 nucleotides: TGTGCCAGCAGCGTGCTGGAGGAGCAGTTCTTC. V is TRBV9 and J is TRBJ2-1, with unresolved D. Per the germline V gene, CDR1 is SGDLS and CDR2 is YYNGEE. Trimming took 2 bases from V and 10 from J, leaving 7 bases between them. This CDR3 spans 11 amino acids.

The V gene is TRBV6-1, the J gene TRBJ2-7; D is uncertain. With 5 bases removed from V and 2 bases from J, the gap between germline ends came to 10 bases. The CDR3 is made up of 13 amino acids. Looked up from germline, CDR1 is MNHNS and CDR2 is SASEGT. CDR3 residues: CASSRYEAYEQYF. The DNA of the CDR3 is TGTGCCAGCAGTCGGTACGAAGCCTACGAGCAGTACTTC.